This TCR beta chain appears in the sequencing data of a study of blood T cell repertoires in COVID-19. Adults between about 18 and 89 years of age took part from about 24 US areas. Assay: immunoSEQ multiplex PCR; the TCRdb copy retains only in-frame clones and omits some. The top ten hold 2.2% of the sample, which has fewer than 350,000 clones, 80% to 90% seen once. Per the germline V gene, CDR1 is SGHAT and CDR2 is FQNNGV. CDR3 length equals 14 residues. V was pared by 5 bases and J by 3 bases, with 8 bases between. The receptor was isolated from a young man who had recovered from COVID-19. This chain joins TRBV11-2 and TRBJ2-6; D possibly corresponds to TRBD1 (6 bases). Sequences were obtained from PBMCs or T cells enriched from blood (not recorded which). The CDR3 is CASSQGYGANVLTF. The CDR3, as DNA: TGTGCCAGCAGCCAGGGGTATGGGGCCAACGTCCTGACTTTC. Supplemented by reference TRBV11-2 and TRBJ2-6, the full variable domain reads EAGVAQSPRYKIIEKRQSVAFWCNPISGHATLYWYQQILGQGPKLLIQFQNNGVVDDSQLPKDRFSAERLKGVDSTLKIQPAKLEDSAVYLCASSQGYGANVLTFGAGSRLTVL.